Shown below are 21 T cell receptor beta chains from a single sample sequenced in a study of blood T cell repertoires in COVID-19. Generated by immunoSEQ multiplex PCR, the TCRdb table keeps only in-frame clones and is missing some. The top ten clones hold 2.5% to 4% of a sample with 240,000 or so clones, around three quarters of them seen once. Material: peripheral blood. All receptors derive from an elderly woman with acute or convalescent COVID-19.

CDR3 nucleotide sequence: TGTGCCAGCAGCCGTCTTGGTAGCGGGAGTGGCGAGCAGTACTTC. Its translation: CASSRLGSGSGEQYF. J is TRBJ2-7 and V is TRBV11-1; 9 bases are a match to TRBD2. The CDR3 contains 15 residues. Germline trimming cut 5 bases from V and 6 bases from J; bases unmatched to any gene: 11. CDR1 is SGHAT and CDR2 is FQDESV in the germline V gene (reference sequence).

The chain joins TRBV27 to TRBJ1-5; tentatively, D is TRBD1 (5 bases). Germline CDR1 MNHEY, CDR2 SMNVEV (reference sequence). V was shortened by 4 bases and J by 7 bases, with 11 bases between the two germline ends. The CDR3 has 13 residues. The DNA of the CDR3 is TGTGCCAGCAGTTCAGGGTCCAAGCAGCCCCAGCATTTT. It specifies CASSSGSKQPQHF.

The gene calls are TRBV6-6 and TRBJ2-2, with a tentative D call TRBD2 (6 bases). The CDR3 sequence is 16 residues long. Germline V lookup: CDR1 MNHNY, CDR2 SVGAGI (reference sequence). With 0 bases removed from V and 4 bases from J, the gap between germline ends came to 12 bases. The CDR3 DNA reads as TGTGCCAGCAGTTACTCGATTGTGGGAGGCACCGGGGAGCTGTTTTTT. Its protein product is CASSYSIVGGTGELFF.

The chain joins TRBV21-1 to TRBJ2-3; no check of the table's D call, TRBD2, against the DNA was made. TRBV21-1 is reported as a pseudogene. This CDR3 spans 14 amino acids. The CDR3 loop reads CASSKAGGRYTQYF. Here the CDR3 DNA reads TGTGCCAGCAGCAAAGCTGGGGGGAGGTATACGCAGTATTTT.

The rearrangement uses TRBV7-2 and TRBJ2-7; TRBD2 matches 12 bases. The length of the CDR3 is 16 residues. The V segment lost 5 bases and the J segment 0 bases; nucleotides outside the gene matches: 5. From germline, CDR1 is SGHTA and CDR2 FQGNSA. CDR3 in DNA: TGTGCCAGCAGCCGTACTAGCGGGGGGCTCTCCTACGAGCAGTACTTC. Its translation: CASSRTSGGLSYEQYF.

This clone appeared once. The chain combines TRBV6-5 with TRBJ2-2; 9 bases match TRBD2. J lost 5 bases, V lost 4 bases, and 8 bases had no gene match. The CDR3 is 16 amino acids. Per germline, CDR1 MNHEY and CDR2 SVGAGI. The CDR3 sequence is CASSSPAGGRTGELFF. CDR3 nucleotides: TGTGCCAGCAGTTCCCCCGCGGGGGGGCGGACCGGGGAGCTGTTTTTT.

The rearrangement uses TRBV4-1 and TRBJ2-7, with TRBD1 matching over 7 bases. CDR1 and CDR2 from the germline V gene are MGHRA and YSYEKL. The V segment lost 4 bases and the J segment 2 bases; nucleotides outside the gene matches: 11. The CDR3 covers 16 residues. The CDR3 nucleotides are TGCGCCAGCAGCCGCCCCGGGACAGATACTACCTACGAGCAGTACTTC. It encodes CASSRPGTDTTYEQYF.

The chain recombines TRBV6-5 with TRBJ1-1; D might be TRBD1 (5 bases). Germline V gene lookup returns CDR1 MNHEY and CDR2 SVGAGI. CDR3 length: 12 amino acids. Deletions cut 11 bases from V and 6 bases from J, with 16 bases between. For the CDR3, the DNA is TGTGCCGCAGGGCGGAGCACCGCTGAAGCTTTCTTT. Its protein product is CAAGRSTAEAFF.

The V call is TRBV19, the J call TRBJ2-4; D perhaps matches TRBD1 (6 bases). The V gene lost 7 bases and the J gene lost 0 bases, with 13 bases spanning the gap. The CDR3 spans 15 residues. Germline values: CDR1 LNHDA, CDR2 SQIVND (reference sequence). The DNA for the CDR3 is TGTGCCAGTATGGGGGCTCATCTAGCCAAAAACATTCAGTACTTC. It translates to CASMGAHLAKNIQYF.

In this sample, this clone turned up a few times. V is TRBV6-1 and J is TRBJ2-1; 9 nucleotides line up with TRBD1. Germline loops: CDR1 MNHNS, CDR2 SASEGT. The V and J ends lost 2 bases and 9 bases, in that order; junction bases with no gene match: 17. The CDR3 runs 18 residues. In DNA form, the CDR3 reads TGTGCCAGCAGTGAATCTGTTGCGGGGACAGGGATTTTCGGTGAGCAGTTCTTC. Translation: CASSESVAGTGIFGEQFF.

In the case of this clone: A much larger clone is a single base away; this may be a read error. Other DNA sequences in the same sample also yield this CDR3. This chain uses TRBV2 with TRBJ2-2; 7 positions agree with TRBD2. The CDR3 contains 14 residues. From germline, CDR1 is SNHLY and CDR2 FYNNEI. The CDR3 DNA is TGTGCCAGCAGCGTTACTAGCGCCGCCGGGGAACTGTTTTTT. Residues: CASSVTSAAGELFF.

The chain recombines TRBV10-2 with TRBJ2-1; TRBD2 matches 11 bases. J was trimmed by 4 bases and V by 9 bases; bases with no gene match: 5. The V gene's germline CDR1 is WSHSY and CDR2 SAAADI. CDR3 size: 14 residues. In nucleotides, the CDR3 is TGCGCCAGTCAGACTAGCGGGGTTTACAATGAGCAGTTCTTC. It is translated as CASQTSGVYNEQFF.

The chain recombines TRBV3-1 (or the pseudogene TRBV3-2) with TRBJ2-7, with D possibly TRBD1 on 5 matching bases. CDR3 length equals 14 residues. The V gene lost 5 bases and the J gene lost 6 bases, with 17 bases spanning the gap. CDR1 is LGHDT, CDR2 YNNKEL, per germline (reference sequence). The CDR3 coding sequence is TGTGCCAGCAGCTCACATGGGGCCCTGGGCGAGCAGTACTTC. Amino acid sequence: CASSSHGALGEQYF.

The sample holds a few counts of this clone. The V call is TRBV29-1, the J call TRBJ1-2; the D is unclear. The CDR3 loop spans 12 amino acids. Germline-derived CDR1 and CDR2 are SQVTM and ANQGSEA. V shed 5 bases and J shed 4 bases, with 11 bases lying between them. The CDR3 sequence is CSVQRTGYGYTF. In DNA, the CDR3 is TGCAGCGTTCAAAGAACCGGCTATGGCTACACCTTC.

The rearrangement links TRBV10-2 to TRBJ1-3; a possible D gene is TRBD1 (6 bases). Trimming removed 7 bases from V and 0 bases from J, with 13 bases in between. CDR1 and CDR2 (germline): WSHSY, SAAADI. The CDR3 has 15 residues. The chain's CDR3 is CASTHLTGSGNTIYF. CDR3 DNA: TGCGCCAGCACCCATTTGACAGGCTCTGGAAACACCATATATTTT.

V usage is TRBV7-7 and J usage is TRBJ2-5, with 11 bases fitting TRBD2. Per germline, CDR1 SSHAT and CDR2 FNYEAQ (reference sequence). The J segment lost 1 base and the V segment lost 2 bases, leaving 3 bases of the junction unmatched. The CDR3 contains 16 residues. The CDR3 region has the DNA TGTGCCAGCAGCTTAAATAGCGGGGGGGCCCAAGAGACCCAGTACTTC. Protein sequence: CASSLNSGGAQETQYF.

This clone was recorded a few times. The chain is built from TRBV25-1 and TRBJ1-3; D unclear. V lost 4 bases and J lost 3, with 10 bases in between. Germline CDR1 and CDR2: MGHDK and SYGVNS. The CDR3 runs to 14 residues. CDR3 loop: CASSGAGRGNTIYF. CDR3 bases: TGTGCCAGCAGTGGAGCGGGTCGTGGAAACACCATATATTTT.

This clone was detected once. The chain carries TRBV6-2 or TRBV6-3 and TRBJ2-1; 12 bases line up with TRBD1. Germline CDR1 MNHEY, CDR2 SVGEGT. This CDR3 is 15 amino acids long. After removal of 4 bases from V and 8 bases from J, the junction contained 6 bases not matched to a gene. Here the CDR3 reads CASSSPGQGAYEQFF. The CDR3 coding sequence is TGTGCCAGCAGTTCCCCGGGACAGGGGGCCTATGAGCAGTTCTTC.

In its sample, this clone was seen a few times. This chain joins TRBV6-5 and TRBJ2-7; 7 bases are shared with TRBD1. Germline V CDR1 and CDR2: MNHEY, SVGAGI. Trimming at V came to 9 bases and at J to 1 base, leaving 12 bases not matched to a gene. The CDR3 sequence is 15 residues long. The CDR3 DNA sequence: TGTGCCAGTATTCAACCGGGACAGCCTTCCTACGAGCAGTACTTC. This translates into CASIQPGQPSYEQYF.

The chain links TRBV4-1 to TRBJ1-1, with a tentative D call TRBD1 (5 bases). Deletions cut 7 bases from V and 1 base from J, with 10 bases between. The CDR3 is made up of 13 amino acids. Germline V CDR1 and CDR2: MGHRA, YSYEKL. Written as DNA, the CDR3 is TGCGCCAGCACCCTTCAGGGGAACACTGAAGCTTTCTTT. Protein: CASTLQGNTEAFF.

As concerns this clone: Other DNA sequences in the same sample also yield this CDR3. The CDR3 here is CASSLQGGNSPLHF. As DNA, the CDR3 is TGTGCCAGCAGCCTACAGGGGGGGAATTCACCCCTCCACTTT. The chain employs TRBV6-5 and TRBJ1-6, with 8 bases aligning to TRBD1. Germline V CDR1 and CDR2: MNHEY, SVGAGI. Trimming cost V 6 bases and J 7 bases; bases outside gene matches: 5. CDR3 size: 14 residues.